The 5 T cell receptor beta chains given below trace back to one sample, sequenced in a study of blood T cell repertoires in COVID-19. Produced via immunoSEQ multiplex PCR; TCRdb's table is partial and in-frame only. The sample holds about 350,000 clones; roughly 90% are singletons and the top ten take 1%. The sequenced material came from PBMCs or T cells enriched from blood (not recorded which). The receptors derive from a woman aged 30 to 39 who had been exposed to COVID-19.

This rearrangement joins TRBV11-3 to TRBJ2-1, with 8 bases aligning to TRBD2. Trimming took 7 bases from V and 9 from J; bases not matched to a gene: 11. The CDR3 consists of 14 residues. Germline lookup yields CDR1 SGHNT and CDR2 YENEEA. The chain's CDR3 is CASTTGGAGGEQFF. The CDR3 region has the DNA TGTGCCAGCACCACGGGGGGCGCGGGAGGTGAGCAGTTCTTC.

This rearrangement joins TRBV9 to TRBJ2-2; tentative D call: TRBD2 (6 bases). V lost 4 bases and J lost 5, with 9 bases in between. Germline V CDR1 and CDR2: SGDLS, YYNGEE. The CDR3 loop spans 13 amino acids. The CDR3 DNA is TGTGCCAGCAGCACCGGACTAACCGGGGAGCTGTTTTTT. Translating it yields CASSTGLTGELFF.

The rearrangement joins TRBV2 to TRBJ1-1, with no clear D. This CDR3 comprises 15 residues. Germline CDR1 and CDR2: SNHLY and FYNNEI. Trimming removed 4 bases from V and 1 base from J, with 13 bases in between. The CDR3 region is CASSAQFSGNTEAFF. CDR3 bases: TGTGCCAGCAGTGCTCAGTTTTCAGGGAACACTGAAGCTTTCTTT.

This chain links TRBV6-5 with TRBJ2-7, with 9 bases fitting TRBD1. V was clipped by 8 bases and J by 1 base; unmatched bases: 9. In germline, CDR1 is MNHEY, CDR2 SVGAGI. CDR3 length: 15 amino acids. Here the CDR3 DNA reads TGTGCCAGCGATCGGGCCGGGACAGGGTCCTACGAGCAGTACTTC. It encodes CASDRAGTGSYEQYF.

This clone was observed a handful of times. The chain carries TRBV27 and TRBJ1-2, with 8 bases identical to TRBD1. The CDR3 has 15 amino acids. Trimming took 3 bases from V and 7 from J; bases not matched to a gene: 10. From germline, CDR1 is MNHEY and CDR2 SMNVEV (reference sequence). The CDR3 nucleotides read TGTGCCAGCAGTTTGATAGGACAGGGTTCTGGTGGCTACACCTTC. It is translated as CASSLIGQGSGGYTF.